This entry concerns a single T cell receptor beta chain. Reverse transcription of about 0.5 to 1 ug RNA used random hexamers. An immunoSEQ multiplex PCR generated amplified TCR beta CDR3 products spanning 54 Vbeta and 13 Jbeta. Using its own MiXCR run on the immunoSEQ multiplex PCR reads, TCRdb lists one record per CDR3 protein. The data hold about 200,000 distinct CDR3 sequences, with 95% observed a single time. The sample originates from a study of CD8 T cells in Susac syndrome. The CDR3 spans 14 residues. Trimming removed 5 bases from V and 7 bases from J, with 14 bases in between. As controls, healthy donors matched for age and sex were used.

The chain employs TRBV12-3 or TRBV12-4 and TRBJ2-2, with D possibly TRBD2 on 5 matching bases. The sequence was obtained from a human donor in good health. Sequenced material: CD4+ T cells from PBMCs. The CDR3 DNA follows: TGTGCCAGCAGTCCGAGCCCGGGGAACGGGGAGCTGTTTTTT. As protein: CASSPSPGNGELFF.